The 22 T cell receptor beta chains in this list originate from one sample, sequenced in a study of CD8 T cells in ankylosing spondylitis. TCRdb fed the 5' RACE reads into MiXCR, producing one record per CDR3 protein. The sample yields 220,000 or so distinct CDR3 sequences, more than 9% seen once. The sequenced sample consisted of blood, either unsorted or a sorted T cell fraction (not recorded which). The receptors shown here come from a male donor with ankylosing spondylitis or in good health (not recorded which).

Many counts were recorded for this clonotype. The gene calls are TRBV27 and TRBJ2-7; 9 positions agree with TRBD2. Germline loops: CDR1 MNHEY, CDR2 SMNVEV (reference sequence). The CDR3 runs 16 residues. Losses at the gene ends were 4 bases for V and 4 bases for J; bases not matched to a gene: 11. The CDR3 DNA reads TGTGCCAGCAGTTCCGCCGCTAGCGGGGCCATATACGAGCAGTACTTC. Its protein product is CASSSAASGAIYEQYF.

This clonotype was recorded at least ten times. This rearrangement joins TRBV29-1 to TRBJ1-1; TRBD1 agrees at 10 bases. V lost 6 bases and J lost 4; bases outside the gene matches: 8. Germline CDR1 is SQVTM and CDR2 is ANQGSEA. There are 14 residues in the CDR3. The chain's CDR3 is CSVDGTGVFTEAFF. In DNA form, the CDR3 reads TGCAGCGTGGACGGGACAGGGGTCTTCACTGAAGCTTTCTTT. Supplemented by reference TRBV29-1 and TRBJ1-1, the full variable domain reads SAVISQKPSRDICQRGTSLTIQCQVDSQVTMMFWYRQQPGQSLTLIATANQGSEATYESGFVIDKFPISRPNLTFSTLTVSNMSPEDSSIYLCSVDGTGVFTEAFFGQGTRLTVV.

The CDR3 DNA follows: TGTGCCAGCAGCTTCGCGGGGTTGAACACTGAAGCTTTCTTT. This translates into CASSFAGLNTEAFF. V is TRBV7-2 and J is TRBJ1-1; D is unclear. This CDR3 comprises 14 residues. Germline CDR1 SGHTA, CDR2 FQGNSA. V lost 3 bases, J lost 0 bases, and 8 bases lay in between.

This chain links TRBV20-1 with TRBJ2-1; 13 bases match TRBD2. V lost 2 bases, J lost 6 bases, and 4 bases stayed unmatched. The CDR3 loop spans 15 amino acids. Germline V gives CDR1 DFQATT, CDR2 SNEGSKA (reference sequence). DNA for the CDR3: TGCAGTGCTAGAACTAGCGGGGGGGCGGCCAATGAGCAGTTCTTC. This gives the protein CSARTSGGAANEQFF.

This clonotype was detected ten times or more. The rearrangement uses TRBV27 and TRBJ1-5; possible D gene TRBD1, 6 bases. V was pared by 2 bases and J by 3 bases, with 11 bases between. The CDR3 is made up of 15 amino acids. CDR1 and CDR2 (germline): MNHEY, SMNVEV (reference sequence). CDR3 in DNA: TGTGCCAGCAGTTTAATACAGGGAGTCAATCAGCCCCAGCATTTT. This codes for CASSLIQGVNQPQHF.

The rearrangement uses TRBV30 and TRBJ1-2; D might be TRBD1 (6 bases). CDR3 size: 13 residues. V shed 4 bases and J shed 2 bases, with 11 bases lying between them. Germline V CDR1 and CDR2: GTSNPN, SVGIG (reference sequence). This CDR3 is CAWTDSGNYGYTF. The CDR3 coding sequence is TGTGCCTGGACGGACAGCGGGAACTATGGCTACACCTTC.

The chain links TRBV2 to TRBJ2-2; 8 bases are shared with TRBD1. V shed 5 bases and J 5 bases; nucleotides not matched to a gene: 7. CDR1 and CDR2 from the germline V gene are SNHLY and FYNNEI. The CDR3 has 15 residues. The CDR3 nucleotides read TGTGCCAGCAGTCCGGACAGGGTAGAAACCGGGGAGCTGTTTTTT. This encodes CASSPDRVETGELFF.

The table lists this clonotype with many counts. The J gene is TRBJ2-5, the V gene TRBV20-1, with 7 positions matching TRBD1. CDR3 length: 11 residues. The germline gives CDR1 DFQATT, CDR2 SNEGSKA (reference sequence). Trimming removed 5 bases from V and 5 bases from J; junction bases left unmatched: 2. CDR3 bases: TGCAGTGCTTACAGGGGTGAGACCCAGTACTTC. This gives the protein CSAYRGETQYF.

The sample holds many counts of this clonotype. The rearrangement uses TRBV5-1 and TRBJ2-7, with D perhaps matching TRBD1 (6 bases). Trimming cost V 2 bases and J 2 bases, with 14 bases left between them. This CDR3 has 15 amino acids. Germline-derived CDR1 and CDR2 are SGHRS and YFSETQ. For the CDR3, the DNA is TGCGCCAGCAGCTTACAGGGATCTCAAACCTACGAGCAGTACTTC. It codes for CASSLQGSQTYEQYF.

This clonotype was seen a handful of times. This sequence joins TRBV7-2 and TRBJ2-6; D is uncertain. The CDR3 totals 14 residues. The germline V and J ends were trimmed by 3 bases and 2 bases, with 5 bases remaining between them. The germline gives CDR1 SGHTA, CDR2 FQGNSA. CDR3 amino acids: CASSLQPGANVLTF. CDR3 bases: TGTGCCAGCAGCTTGCAACCTGGGGCCAACGTCCTGACTTTC.

The chain has TRBV7-2 and TRBJ2-3; possibly TRBD1 for D (6 bases). Germline CDR1 is SGHTA and CDR2 is FQGNSA. Between the trimmed V and J ends, which lost 3 bases and 4 bases, there was a span of 20 bases. There are 17 residues in the CDR3. The CDR3 DNA follows: TGTGCCAGCAGCTTCGGGTGGGGGCCTCGTTGGCCAGATACGCAGTATTTT. As protein: CASSFGWGPRWPDTQYF.

This clonotype was observed at least ten times. The V and J genes are TRBV4-2 and TRBJ2-7; 9 nucleotides match TRBD2. V was pared by 4 bases and J by 10 bases, with 11 bases of the junction left unmatched. Looked up from germline, CDR1 is LGHNA and CDR2 is YNFKEQ. CDR3 length: 14 amino acids. CDR3 in DNA: TGTGCCAGCAGCCCAGAGCGGGGGGATTATTATCAGTACTTC. This codes for CASSPERGDYYQYF.

The chain links TRBV6-1 to TRBJ2-5; TRBD2 is a possible D gene (6 bases). Germline values: CDR1 MNHNS, CDR2 SASEGT. V dropped 8 bases and J dropped 1 base, with 14 bases sitting between them. This CDR3 is built from 14 residues. The CDR3 reads CASGKAGTQETQYF. For the CDR3, the DNA is TGTGCCAGCGGGAAGGCGGGGACCCAAGAGACCCAGTACTTC.

This clonotype was recorded at least ten times. The rearrangement joins TRBV5-1 to TRBJ1-5; the D is unclear. V was shortened by 4 bases and J by 4 bases, with 12 bases between the two germline ends. This CDR3 contains 14 residues. Germline assignment: CDR1 SGHRS and CDR2 YFSETQ. CDR3 nucleotide sequence: TGCGCCAGCAGCGCAGGCGAATTTAATCAGCCCCAGCATTTT. Protein product: CASSAGEFNQPQHF.

This clonotype occurred many times. The gene calls are TRBV28 and TRBJ2-5; D tentatively reads TRBD1 or TRBD2 (5 bases each). Germline CDR1 reads MDHEN; CDR2 reads SYDVKM. CDR3 size: 14 residues. Trimming pared 10 bases from V and 5 bases from J, leaving 20 bases between. CDR3 region: CATLETGQRETQYF. CDR3 DNA sequence: TGTGCCACTCTCGAGACGGGGCAGCGGGAGACCCAGTACTTC.

This clonotype came up many times. This chain uses TRBV12-3 or TRBV12-4 with TRBJ2-3, with a weak D call TRBD1 (5 bases). This CDR3 is built from 15 residues. V was shortened by 5 bases and J by 3 bases, with 15 bases between the two germline ends. Here the CDR3 reads CASSQLTAWTDTQYF. The CDR3 bases are TGTGCCAGCAGTCAACTGACAGCTTGGACAGATACGCAGTATTTT.

Only a few counts were recorded for this clonotype. This chain uses TRBV13 with TRBJ2-5; D may be TRBD1 (5 bases). CDR1 and CDR2 from the germline V gene are PRHDT and FYEKMQ (reference sequence). Between the trimmed V and J ends, which lost 0 bases and 3 bases, there was a span of 11 bases. This CDR3 is built from 15 residues. The chain's CDR3 is CASSLGLQAEETQYF. In DNA form, the CDR3 reads TGTGCCAGCAGCTTAGGCCTACAGGCCGAAGAGACCCAGTACTTC.

Many counts were recorded for this clonotype. The chain couples TRBV28 to TRBJ1-3; 10 bases are a match to TRBD1. The CDR3 length is 17 residues. The trim removed 6 bases at V and 4 bases at J, leaving 12 bases unmatched. CDR1 and CDR2 from the germline V gene are MDHEN and SYDVKM. CDR3 bases: TGTGCCAGCAGCCAGACAGGGGGCGACCTCTACGGAAACACCATATATTTT. It specifies CASSQTGGDLYGNTIYF.

This clonotype occurred many times. CDR3 sequence (DNA): TGTGCCAGCAGCTCTCAGGTCCAAGAGACCCAGTACTTC. It specifies CASSSQVQETQYF. The rearrangement uses TRBV11-2 and TRBJ2-5; D gene unclear. Germline V gene sequence: CDR1 SGHAT, CDR2 FQNNGV. The germline V and J ends were trimmed by 4 bases and 1 base, with 7 bases remaining between them. CDR3 length: 13 residues.

The V and J genes are TRBV2 and TRBJ1-5; weak D call: TRBD1 (6 bases). The V gene lost 2 bases and the J gene lost 2 bases, with 10 bases spanning the gap. This CDR3 contains 15 residues. Germline CDR1 reads SNHLY; CDR2 reads FYNNEI. DNA for the CDR3: TGTGCCAGCAGTGAACCGGGGGCCGGCAATCAGCCCCAGCATTTT. Amino acids: CASSEPGAGNQPQHF.

The chain recombines TRBV12-3 or TRBV12-4 with TRBJ1-5; D not certain. V was clipped by 7 bases and J by 3 bases, with 16 bases between them. The length of the CDR3 is 15 residues. CDR3 sequence (DNA): TGTGCCAGCACCCCTAGTTCGGGGTTCAATCAGCCCCAGCATTTT. Protein sequence: CASTPSSGFNQPQHF.

The gene calls are TRBV20-1 and TRBJ1-2, with a tentative D call TRBD1 (5 bases). The CDR3 consists of 12 residues. Germline lookup yields CDR1 DFQATT and CDR2 SNEGSKA (reference sequence). V was trimmed by 0 bases and J by 7 bases, leaving 9 bases between them. The CDR3 sequence is CSARERGVGYTF. The CDR3 DNA sequence: TGCAGTGCTAGAGAACGGGGGGTTGGCTACACCTTC.